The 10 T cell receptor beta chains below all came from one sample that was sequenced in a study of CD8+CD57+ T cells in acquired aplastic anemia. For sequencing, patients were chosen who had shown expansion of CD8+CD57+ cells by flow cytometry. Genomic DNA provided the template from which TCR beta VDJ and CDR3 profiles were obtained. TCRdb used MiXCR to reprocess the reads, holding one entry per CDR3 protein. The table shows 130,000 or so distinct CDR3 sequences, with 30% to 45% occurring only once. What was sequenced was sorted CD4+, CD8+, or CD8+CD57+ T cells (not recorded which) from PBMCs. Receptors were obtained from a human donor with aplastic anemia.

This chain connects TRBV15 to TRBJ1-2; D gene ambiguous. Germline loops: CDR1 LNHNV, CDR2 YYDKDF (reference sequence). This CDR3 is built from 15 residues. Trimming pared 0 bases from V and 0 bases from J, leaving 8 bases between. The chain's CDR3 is CATSRDRGANYGYTF. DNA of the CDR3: TGTGCCACCAGCAGAGATCGCGGCGCTAACTATGGCTACACCTTC.

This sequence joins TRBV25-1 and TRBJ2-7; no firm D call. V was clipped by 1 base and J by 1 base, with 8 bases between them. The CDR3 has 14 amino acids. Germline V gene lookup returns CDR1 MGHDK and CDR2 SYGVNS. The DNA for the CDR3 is TGTGCCAGCAGTGAATGGAAAGGGTCCTACGAGCAGTACTTC. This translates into CASSEWKGSYEQYF.

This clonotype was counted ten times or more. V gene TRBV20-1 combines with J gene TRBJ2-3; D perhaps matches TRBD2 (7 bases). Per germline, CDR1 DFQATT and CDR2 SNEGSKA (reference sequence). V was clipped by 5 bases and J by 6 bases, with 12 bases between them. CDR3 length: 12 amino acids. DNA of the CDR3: TGCAGTGCTGGGGGGGGGGCGGATACGCAGTATTTT. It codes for CSAGGGADTQYF.

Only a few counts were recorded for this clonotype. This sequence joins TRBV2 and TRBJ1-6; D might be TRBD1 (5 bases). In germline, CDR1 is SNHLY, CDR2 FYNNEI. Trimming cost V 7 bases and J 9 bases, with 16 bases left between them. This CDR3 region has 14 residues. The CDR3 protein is CASKVKVTGSPLHF. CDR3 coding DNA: TGTGCCAGCAAAGTAAAAGTAACAGGTTCACCCCTCCACTTT.

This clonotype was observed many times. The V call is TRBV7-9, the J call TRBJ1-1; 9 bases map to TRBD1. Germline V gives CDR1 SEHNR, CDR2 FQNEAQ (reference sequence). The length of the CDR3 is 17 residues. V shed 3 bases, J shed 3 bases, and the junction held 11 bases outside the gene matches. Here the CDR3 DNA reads TGTGCCAGCAGCTTCTCTTACCGGACAGGGGAGGACACTGAAGCTTTCTTT. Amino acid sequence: CASSFSYRTGEDTEAFF.

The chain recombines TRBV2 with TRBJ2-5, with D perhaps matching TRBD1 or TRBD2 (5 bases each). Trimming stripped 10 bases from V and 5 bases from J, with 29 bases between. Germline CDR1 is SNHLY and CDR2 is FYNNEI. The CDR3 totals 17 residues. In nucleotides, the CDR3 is TGTGCCACCAGCCTTCTTGGGGGAATTAAGGCCGGGGAGACCCAGTACTTC. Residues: CATSLLGGIKAGETQYF.

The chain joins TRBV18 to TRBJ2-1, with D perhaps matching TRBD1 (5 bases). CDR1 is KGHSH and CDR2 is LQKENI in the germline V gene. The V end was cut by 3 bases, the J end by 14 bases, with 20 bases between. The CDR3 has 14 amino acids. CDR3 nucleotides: TGTGCCAGCTCACCTTCGAGTACAGGTATGGGCAAGTTCTTC. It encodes CASSPSSTGMGKFF.

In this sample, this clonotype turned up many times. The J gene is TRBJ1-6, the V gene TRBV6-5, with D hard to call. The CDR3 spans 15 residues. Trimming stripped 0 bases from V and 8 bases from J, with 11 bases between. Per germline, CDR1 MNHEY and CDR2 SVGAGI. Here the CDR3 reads CASSYSAPTDSPLHF. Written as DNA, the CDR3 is TGTGCCAGCAGTTACTCGGCACCGACGGATTCACCCCTCCACTTT.

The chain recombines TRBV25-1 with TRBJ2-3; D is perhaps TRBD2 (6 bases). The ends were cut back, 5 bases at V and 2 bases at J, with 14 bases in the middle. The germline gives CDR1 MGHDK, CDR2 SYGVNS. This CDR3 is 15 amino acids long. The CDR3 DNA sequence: TGTGCCAGCAGTAGAGCTAGCGCACACACAGATACGCAGTATTTT. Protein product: CASSRASAHTDTQYF.

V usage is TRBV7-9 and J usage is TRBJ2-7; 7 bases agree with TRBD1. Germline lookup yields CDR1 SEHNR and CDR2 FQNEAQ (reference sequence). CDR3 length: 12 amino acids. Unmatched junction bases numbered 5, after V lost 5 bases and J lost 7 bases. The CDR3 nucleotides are TGTGCCAGCAGCGGGCAGGGGGAGGAGCAGTACTTC. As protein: CASSGQGEEQYF.